This section outlines one T cell receptor (beta chain) sequence together with its context. The target antigen is unknown. This sample stems from a study of CD8 T cells in ankylosing spondylitis. Study-level results: Seemingly distinctive of ankylosing spondylitis blood was a TCR beta motif formed by eight highly homologous variants.

Quantitative 5'-RACE with molecular barcodes was used to make the TCR beta libraries. TCRdb processed the 5' RACE reads anew with MiXCR; each CDR3 protein has one entry. Seen here are about 840,000 distinct CDR3 sequences, roughly 10% observed once, and the top ten hold more than 0.5%. The ends lost 5 bases at V and 4 bases at J; junction bases unmatched: 9. CDR1 is MNHNS, CDR2 SASEGT, per germline. This CDR3 is 15 amino acids long. The sequenced sample was blood, either unsorted or a sorted T cell fraction (not recorded which). The TCR comes from a male donor with ankylosing spondylitis. The chain combines TRBV6-1 with TRBJ1-2; 8 positions match TRBD1. The CDR3 DNA follows: TGTGCCAGCAGTCGGGGACAGGAAAGTCGCTATGGCTACACCTTC. Translating it yields CASSRGQESRYGYTF.